Below are 17 T cell receptor beta chains sequenced from a single sample in a study of cytomegalovirus exposure and HLA in healthy donors. In the PCR, 60 Vbeta and 13 Jbeta primers were used. Generated by immunoSEQ multiplex PCR, the TCRdb table keeps only in-frame clones and is missing some. Of about 200,000 clones detected, around 90% appear once; the ten largest clones hold more than 1.5%. The sequenced sample was PBMCs. These receptors all stem from a woman aged 18 to 35 in good health and CMV-seronegative.

J is TRBJ2-1 and V is TRBV2, with D possibly TRBD2 on 6 matching bases. The CDR3 has 14 amino acids. V gave up 6 bases and J gave up 4 bases, with 13 bases separating them. Germline CDR1 and CDR2: SNHLY and FYNNEI. CDR3 sequence reads: CASSRERGYNEQFF. The DNA for the CDR3 is TGTGCCAGCAGCCGGGAGCGCGGGTACAATGAGCAGTTCTTC.

The chain uses TRBV7-2 and TRBJ2-1; D not certain. Trimming stripped 5 bases from V and 4 bases from J, with 15 bases between. The CDR3 is 15 residues long. CDR1 is SGHTA, CDR2 FQGNSA, per germline. The DNA of the CDR3 is TGTGCCAGCAGCCCGGCCCGACTTTCATACAATGAGCAGTTCTTC. Its translation: CASSPARLSYNEQFF.

The chain couples TRBV5-6 to TRBJ1-5, with 8 bases matching TRBD1. Germline V gives CDR1 SGHDT, CDR2 YYEEEE. The V segment lost 2 bases and the J segment 5 bases; nucleotides outside the gene matches: 6. The length of the CDR3 is 15 residues. In nucleotides, the CDR3 is TGTGCCAGCAGCTTCACCGGGACAGGCTATCAGCCCCAGCATTTT. It is translated as CASSFTGTGYQPQHF.

The genes are TRBV6-1 and TRBJ1-1; 9 bases map to TRBD1. Germline V gives CDR1 MNHNS, CDR2 SASEGT. The CDR3 is 14 amino acids. Trimming removed 6 bases from V and 1 base from J; junction bases left unmatched: 3. In DNA, the CDR3 is TGTGCCAGCAGGCGGACAGGGGCGAACACTGAAGCTTTCTTT. It codes for CASRRTGANTEAFF.

The chain joins TRBV28 to TRBJ2-7; D is possibly TRBD2 (5 bases). V lost 6 bases to trimming and J lost 0 bases, with 9 bases between them. There are 13 residues in the CDR3. Germline CDR1 reads MDHEN; CDR2 reads SYDVKM. The CDR3 DNA reads as TGTGCCAGCAGAGGAGGCTTCTCCTACGAGCAGTACTTC. Protein sequence: CASRGGFSYEQYF. The full variable domain, in which reference TRBV28 and TRBJ2-7 provide the parts outside the CDR3, is DVKVTQSSRYLVKRTGEKVFLECVQDMDHENMFWYRQDPGLGLRLIYFSYDVKMKEKGDIPEGYSVSREKKERFSLILESASTNQTSMYLCASRGGFSYEQYFGPGTRLTVT.

The chain carries TRBV2 and TRBJ1-4, with D unclear. V was cut by 1 base and J by 3 bases, with 9 bases left in between. The CDR3 spans 15 residues. Germline V lookup: CDR1 SNHLY, CDR2 FYNNEI. As DNA, the CDR3 is TGTGCCAGCAGTGAAGAGGACGGGGCTAATGAAAAACTGTTTTTT. The encoded protein is CASSEEDGANEKLFF.

The chain couples TRBV6-5 to TRBJ2-7; D is perhaps TRBD2 (5 bases). This CDR3 has 15 residues. Germline V CDR1 and CDR2: MNHEY, SVGAGI. With 4 bases removed from V and 2 bases from J, the gap between germline ends came to 15 bases. CDR3 bases: TGTGCCAGCAGTTCCCAAGGTTTAGCGACCTACGAGCAGTACTTC. Amino acids: CASSSQGLATYEQYF.

The chain combines TRBV10-3 with TRBJ2-1, with D possibly TRBD2 on 6 matching bases. V lost 0 bases, J lost 2 bases, and 11 bases lay in between. Germline V gene data show CDR1 as ENHRY and CDR2 as SYGVKD. The CDR3 runs 16 residues. The CDR3 loop reads CAISESGGIAYNEQFF. The CDR3 nucleotides read TGTGCCATCAGTGAGTCTGGCGGGATTGCCTACAATGAGCAGTTCTTC.

V gene TRBV7-9 combines with J gene TRBJ2-5, with D perhaps TRBD1 (5 bases). The CDR3 runs 13 residues. V lost 2 bases and J lost 4, with 8 bases in between. CDR1 SEHNR and CDR2 FQNEAQ come from the germline V gene (reference sequence). This CDR3 is CASSLRGSETQYF. Here the CDR3 DNA reads TGTGCCAGCAGCTTAAGGGGATCAGAGACCCAGTACTTC.

The chain uses TRBV14 and TRBJ2-7; 8 positions match TRBD2. The J segment lost 0 bases and the V segment lost 3 bases, leaving 4 bases of the junction unmatched. The CDR3 consists of 15 residues. The V gene's germline CDR1 is SGHDN and CDR2 FVKESK. CDR3 in DNA: TGTGCCAGCAGCCAGAGCGGGGGCCTCTCCTACGAGCAGTACTTC. It specifies CASSQSGGLSYEQYF.

The rearrangement links TRBV15 to TRBJ2-3, with 7 nucleotides matching TRBD2. V was clipped by 4 bases and J by 4 bases; unmatched bases: 5. Germline CDR1 is LNHNV and CDR2 is YYDKDF (reference sequence). This CDR3 has 14 amino acids. The DNA of the CDR3 is TGTGCCACCAGCACCGGACTAGACTCAGATACGCAGTATTTT. As protein: CATSTGLDSDTQYF. The whole variable domain, filled in from reference TRBV15 and TRBJ2-3, reads DAMVIQNPRYQVTQFGKPVTLSCSQTLNHNVMYWYQQKSSQAPKLLFHYYDKDFNNEADTPDNFQSRRPNTSFCFLDIRSPGLGDTAMYLCATSTGLDSDTQYFGPGTRLTVL.

This sequence joins TRBV28 and TRBJ1-6; the match to TRBD1 covers 9 bases. Germline V gene data show CDR1 as MDHEN and CDR2 as SYDVKM. This CDR3 region has 12 residues. Trimming took 10 bases from V and 13 from J; bases not matched to a gene: 8. The CDR3 region is CATRQGVAPLHF. CDR3 nucleotides: TGTGCCACCCGACAGGGGGTAGCGCCCCTCCACTTT.

This clone was seen more than once but under ten times. The chain combines TRBV5-8 with TRBJ1-2; D possibly corresponds to TRBD1 (5 bases). Germline V lookup: CDR1 SGHTS, CDR2 YDEGEE. The CDR3 is 16 residues long. V was trimmed by 6 bases and J by 5 bases, leaving 23 bases between them. DNA for the CDR3: TGTGCCAGCACCCCTCTCGGGGGTCCTGCTCTGTATGGCTACACCTTC. Its protein is CASTPLGGPALYGYTF.

This chain links TRBV19 with TRBJ2-1, with TRBD1 as a possible D gene (5 bases). In germline, CDR1 is LNHDA, CDR2 SQIVND (reference sequence). Deletions cut 5 bases from V and 8 bases from J, with 16 bases between. CDR3 length: 14 amino acids. Here the CDR3 DNA reads TGTGCCAGTAGTCCTCGAGTCAGGGCCCATGAGCAGTTCTTC. Amino acids: CASSPRVRAHEQFF.

V and J are TRBV6-5 and TRBJ2-5; 10 bases line up with TRBD2. The germline gives CDR1 MNHEY, CDR2 SVGAGI. J lost 1 base, V lost 0 bases, and 2 bases had no gene match. The CDR3 extends over 16 amino acids. The CDR3 DNA sequence: TGTGCCAGCAGTTACTCAGCTAGCGGGGGCCAAGAGACCCAGTACTTC. Encoded protein: CASSYSASGGQETQYF.

The chain recombines TRBV28 with TRBJ1-2, with a tentative D call TRBD1 (6 bases). Per the germline V gene, CDR1 is MDHEN and CDR2 is SYDVKM. The CDR3 covers 15 residues. V lost 7 bases, J lost 8 bases, and 23 bases lay in between. The CDR3 spells CASTFGITGLWGYTF. The CDR3 nucleotides are TGTGCCAGCACTTTTGGGATAACAGGGCTCTGGGGCTACACCTTC.

The V call is TRBV27, the J call TRBJ2-1, with D perhaps matching TRBD2 (6 bases). CDR1 is MNHEY and CDR2 is SMNVEV in the germline V gene (reference sequence). The CDR3 loop spans 12 amino acids. V lost 7 bases and J 6 bases, leaving 10 bases between the germline ends. CDR3 coding DNA: TGTGCCAGCAACCTTAGCGGCAATGAGCAGTTCTTC. Encoded protein: CASNLSGNEQFF.